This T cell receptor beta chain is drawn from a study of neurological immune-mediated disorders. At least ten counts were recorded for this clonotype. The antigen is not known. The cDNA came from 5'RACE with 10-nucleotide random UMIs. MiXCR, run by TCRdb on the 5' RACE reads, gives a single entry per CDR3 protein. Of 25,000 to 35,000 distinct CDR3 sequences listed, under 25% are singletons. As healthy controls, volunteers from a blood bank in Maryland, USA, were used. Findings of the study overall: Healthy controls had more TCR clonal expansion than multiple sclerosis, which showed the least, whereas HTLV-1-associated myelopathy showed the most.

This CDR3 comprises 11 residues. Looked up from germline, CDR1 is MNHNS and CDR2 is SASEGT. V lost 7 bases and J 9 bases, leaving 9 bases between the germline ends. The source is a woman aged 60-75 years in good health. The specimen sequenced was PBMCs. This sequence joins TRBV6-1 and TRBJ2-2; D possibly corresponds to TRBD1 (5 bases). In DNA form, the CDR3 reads TGTGCCAGCATTGGGGCGTGGGAGCTGTTTTTT. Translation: CASIGAWELFF.